This T cell receptor (beta chain) was observed in a study of blood T cell repertoires in COVID-19. Study-level background: In each case, the material was cDNA or gDNA derived from T cells, B-cell-depleted T cells, or PBMCs.

Participants were aged about 18 to 100 years from some 24 US areas. Participants reported their clinical history, and cohort assignment relied on those reports. The data were produced by immunoSEQ multiplex PCR, yet TCRdb's version contains in-frame clones alone and is incomplete. The data hold under 350,000 clones, with roughly 90% observed a single time. The CDR3 has 17 amino acids. Trimming took 5 bases from V and 0 from J, leaving 17 bases between them. The germline gives CDR1 MNHEY, CDR2 SMNVEV (reference sequence). This chain connects TRBV27 to TRBJ1-5; TRBD1 is a possible D gene (5 bases). The sequence was collected from a man in his 60s who had recovered from COVID-19. Sequenced: PBMCs or T cells enriched from blood (not recorded which). The CDR3 nucleotides read TGTGCCAGCAGTCAGGTTGCAGGGCTCTATAGCAATCAGCCCCAGCATTTT. Protein product: CASSQVAGLYSNQPQHF.